Shown below are 26 T cell receptor beta chains from a single sample sequenced in a study of blood T cell repertoires in COVID-19. Data came from immunoSEQ multiplex PCR; TCRdb stores just in-frame clones and leaves some out. The table includes roughly 50,000 clones, 65% to 80% detected once. The sample comprised peripheral blood. These receptors were obtained from a human donor with active or convalescent COVID-19. The donor label of this sample is uncertain.

The chain joins TRBV29-1 to TRBJ1-5; 9 bases align to TRBD1. The CDR3 spans 13 residues. V lost 3 bases, J lost 5 bases, and 2 bases stayed unmatched. Germline V gene data show CDR1 as SQVTM and CDR2 as ANQGSEA. DNA of the CDR3: TGCAGCGTTGAGGGACAGGGCGATCAGCCCCAGCATTTT. Its translation: CSVEGQGDQPQHF.

This chain links TRBV5-8 with TRBJ2-3; D gene ambiguous. Trimming removed 4 bases at V and 1 base at J, with 10 bases between. Germline V CDR1 and CDR2: SGHTS, YDEGEE. The CDR3 totals 14 residues. This CDR3 reads CASSPRSGTDTQYF. In DNA form, the CDR3 reads TGTGCCAGCAGCCCTCGTTCGGGCACAGATACGCAGTATTTT.

This sequence joins TRBV12-3 or TRBV12-4 and TRBJ1-1, with 7 bases that match TRBD1. The CDR3 is made up of 13 amino acids. The V and J ends lost 6 bases and 4 bases, in that order; junction bases with no gene match: 5. The CDR3 DNA sequence: TGTGCCAGCAGGTTTGCAGGGGGCACTGAAGCTTTCTTT. Its translation: CASRFAGGTEAFF.

The chain has TRBV14 and TRBJ1-1, with a weak D call TRBD1 (5 bases). The ends were cut back, 9 bases at V and 5 bases at J, with 19 bases in the middle. The CDR3 extends over 14 amino acids. In germline, CDR1 is SGHDN, CDR2 FVKESK. The CDR3 bases are TGTGCCAGTTCCCTGGGGGGTATGGGAACTGAAGCTTTCTTT. Its protein is CASSLGGMGTEAFF.

This clone was picked up one time. The chain uses TRBV12-3 or TRBV12-4 and TRBJ2-3, with D hard to call. This CDR3 has 13 amino acids. V shed 5 bases and J shed 4 bases, with 10 bases lying between them. CDR3 sequence: CASSPLSADTQYF. DNA of the CDR3: TGTGCCAGCAGTCCCTTGAGTGCAGATACGCAGTATTTT.

This chain connects TRBV12-3 or TRBV12-4 to TRBJ2-5, with TRBD1 identical over 9 bases. This CDR3 is built from 13 residues. The V and J ends lost 8 bases and 5 bases, in that order; junction bases with no gene match: 6. CDR3 in DNA: TGTGCCAGCGGGGGGACAGGGCGGGAGACCCAGTACTTC. It is translated as CASGGTGRETQYF.

The gene calls are TRBV30 and TRBJ2-7, with TRBD2 identical over 12 bases. CDR3 length: 13 amino acids. The V gene's germline CDR1 is GTSNPN and CDR2 SVGIG (reference sequence). Trimming removed 4 bases from V and 4 bases from J; junction bases left unmatched: 2. CDR3 sequence: CAWTGLAGYEQYF. The CDR3 DNA follows: TGTGCCTGGACCGGACTAGCGGGATACGAGCAGTACTTC.

V and J are TRBV2 and TRBJ2-3; 8 bases fit TRBD2. Germline CDR1 SNHLY, CDR2 FYNNEI. V lost 7 bases and J lost 3; bases outside the gene matches: 9. The CDR3 covers 15 residues. The CDR3 loop is CASKSSGSRTDTQYF. CDR3 bases: TGTGCCAGCAAATCCAGCGGGAGTAGGACAGATACGCAGTATTTT.

This chain links TRBV15 with TRBJ2-7; a weak D match, TRBD2 (6 bases). V lost 1 base to trimming and J lost 6 bases, with 10 bases between them. Germline CDR1 and CDR2: LNHNV and YYDKDF (reference sequence). The CDR3 is 13 residues long. CDR3 in DNA: TGTGCCACCAGCAGAGCCGGACTAACCGAGCAGTACTTC. It encodes CATSRAGLTEQYF.

This CDR3 reads CASSLGHRLGETQYF. The CDR3 DNA reads TGTGCCAGCAGCTTAGGTCACAGGTTGGGGGAGACCCAGTACTTC. The chain employs TRBV7-3 and TRBJ2-5, with D perhaps TRBD1 (5 bases). Germline CDR1 and CDR2: SGHTA and FQGTGA. The CDR3 has 15 residues. The germline V and J ends were trimmed by 2 bases and 5 bases, with 15 bases remaining between them.

The gene calls are TRBV5-6 and TRBJ2-1; 12 bases are a match to TRBD2. There are 17 residues in the CDR3. V shed 0 bases and J 2 bases; nucleotides not matched to a gene: 3. Germline CDR1 reads SGHDT; CDR2 reads YYEEEE. CDR3 in DNA: TGTGCCAGCAGCTTGGGCCTAGCGGGAGGGACCTACAATGAGCAGTTCTTC. Its protein is CASSLGLAGGTYNEQFF. Full variable domain (missing parts from reference TRBV5-6 and TRBJ2-1): DAGVTQSPTHLIKTRGQQVTLRCSPKSGHDTVSWYQQALGQGPQFIFQYYEEEERQRGNFPDRFSGHQFPNYSSELNVNALLLGDSALYLCASSLGLAGGTYNEQFFGPGTRLTVL.

The gene calls are TRBV7-7 and TRBJ2-5; a possible D gene is TRBD1 (6 bases). CDR1 and CDR2 from the germline V gene are SSHAT and FNYEAQ (reference sequence). The CDR3 is 16 amino acids. V was shortened by 1 base and J by 5 bases, with 17 bases between the two germline ends. The CDR3 DNA reads TGTGCCAGCAGCTTAGGTCGGCTAGTGAGGGGGGAGACCCAGTACTTC. It codes for CASSLGRLVRGETQYF. Full variable domain (outside the CDR3, taken from reference TRBV7-7 and TRBJ2-5): GAGVSQSPRYKVTKRGQDVTLRCDPISSHATLYWYQQALGQGPEFLTYFNYEAQPDKSGLPSDRFSAERPEGSISTLTIQRTEQRDSAMYRCASSLGRLVRGETQYFGPGTRLLVL.

The chain is built from TRBV7-3 and TRBJ2-2; TRBD1 might be the D (6 bases). Germline V lookup: CDR1 SGHTA, CDR2 FQGTGA. V lost 5 bases, J lost 4 bases, and 20 bases lay in between. CDR3 length equals 17 residues. DNA for the CDR3: TGTGCCAGCAGCGAGCGCCCCTCCGGGACACCCACCGGGGAGCTGTTTTTT. Translating gives CASSERPSGTPTGELFF.

The V gene is TRBV12-5, the J gene TRBJ1-6, with TRBD1 identical over 8 bases. Per germline, CDR1 LGHNT and CDR2 FRNRAP. J gave up 8 bases and V 1 base, and 7 bases lay outside the gene matches. CDR3 size: 16 residues. As DNA, the CDR3 is TGTGCTAGTGGTTTGGGTTTTCAGGGGGCGCATTCACCCCTCCACTTT. This encodes CASGLGFQGAHSPLHF.

J is TRBJ2-7 and V is TRBV5-6; possibly TRBD2 for D (6 bases). The germline V and J ends were trimmed by 1 base and 2 bases, with 13 bases remaining between them. Germline assignment: CDR1 SGHDT and CDR2 YYEEEE. CDR3 size: 15 residues. The CDR3, as DNA: TGTGCCAGCAGCTTGTTTGATGCGGGAACCTACGAGCAGTACTTC. Translated: CASSLFDAGTYEQYF.

This sequence joins TRBV4-1 and TRBJ1-1; D is uncertain. The CDR3 runs to 14 residues. Germline V gene lookup returns CDR1 MGHRA and CDR2 YSYEKL. V was clipped by 4 bases and J by 1 base, with 10 bases between them. The CDR3 reads CASSPDIQNTEAFF. CDR3 nucleotides: TGCGCCAGCAGCCCAGACATACAGAACACTGAAGCTTTCTTT.

This chain connects TRBV4-2 to TRBJ2-1; TRBD2 is a possible D gene (5 bases). Per germline, CDR1 LGHNA and CDR2 YNFKEQ. The CDR3 spans 12 residues. Trimming left V 4 bases short and J 7 bases short, with 8 bases between. The CDR3: CASSLWENEQFF. CDR3 DNA sequence: TGTGCCAGCAGCCTATGGGAGAATGAGCAGTTCTTC.

Only a few counts were recorded for this clone. This chain connects TRBV5-5 to TRBJ1-5; a possible D gene is TRBD1 (5 bases). V was cut by 4 bases and J by 4 bases, with 15 bases left in between. CDR1 and CDR2 (germline): SGHKS, YYEKEE (reference sequence). The CDR3 contains 15 residues. The CDR3 region has the DNA TGTGCCAGCAGCCCCAGGGCCTCTCAAAATCAGCCCCAGCATTTT. This sequence encodes CASSPRASQNQPQHF.

This chain links TRBV5-1 with TRBJ2-7; 8 bases fit TRBD2. V was pared by 3 bases and J by 2 bases, with 13 bases of the junction left unmatched. The V gene's germline CDR1 is SGHRS and CDR2 YFSETQ. This CDR3 comprises 17 residues. In DNA, the CDR3 is TGCGCCAGCAGCTCGTGGAGGGGTAGCGGGGTCCCCTACGAGCAGTACTTC. Translated: CASSSWRGSGVPYEQYF.

The chain links TRBV7-3 to TRBJ2-1; tentative D call: TRBD2 (5 bases). The V gene's germline CDR1 is SGHTA and CDR2 FQGTGA. Trimming removed 2 bases at V and 10 bases at J, with 12 bases between. The CDR3 spans 13 residues. The CDR3 bases are TGTGCCAGCAGCTTAGGCGTGCGCGGGGAGCAGTTCTTC. The encoded protein is CASSLGVRGEQFF.

This sequence joins TRBV28 and TRBJ1-2, with D unresolved. Trimming stripped 5 bases from V and 2 bases from J, with 12 bases between. From germline, CDR1 is MDHEN and CDR2 SYDVKM. This CDR3 spans 14 amino acids. CDR3 in DNA: TGTGCCAGCAGTGCCTGGACGGGGAACTATGGCTACACCTTC. This encodes CASSAWTGNYGYTF.

The V gene is TRBV28, the J gene TRBJ1-1; the D gene is possibly TRBD1 (6 bases). This CDR3 has 17 residues. Germline lookup yields CDR1 MDHEN and CDR2 SYDVKM. The germline V and J ends were trimmed by 1 base and 3 bases, with 18 bases remaining between them. CDR3 region: CASSLSLGAHKDTEAFF. DNA of the CDR3: TGTGCCAGCAGTTTATCCCTGGGGGCGCATAAGGACACTGAAGCTTTCTTT.

The rearrangement links TRBV28 to TRBJ1-4, with 10 bases fitting TRBD1. The CDR3 extends over 17 amino acids. V dropped 7 bases and J dropped 8; count of bases not matched to a gene: 16. The germline V gene has CDR1 MDHEN and CDR2 SYDVKM. CDR3 in DNA: TGTGCCAGCATAGATCCGGGACAGGGGACGGTAAAGGAAAAACTGTTTTTT. Translated, it gives CASIDPGQGTVKEKLFF.

The rearrangement links TRBV20-1 to TRBJ1-5, with D perhaps TRBD1 (6 bases). Germline-derived CDR1 and CDR2 are DFQATT and SNEGSKA (reference sequence). V shed 3 bases and J shed 4 bases, with 10 bases lying between them. The CDR3 has 13 amino acids. CDR3 in amino acids: CSASRQVNQPQHF. In DNA form, the CDR3 reads TGCAGTGCTAGTCGACAGGTTAATCAGCCCCAGCATTTT.

Only a few counts were recorded for this clone. This chain links TRBV19 with TRBJ1-4, with 8 bases that match TRBD1. Per the germline V gene, CDR1 is LNHDA and CDR2 is SQIVND (reference sequence). Losses at the gene ends were 7 bases for V and 7 bases for J; bases not matched to a gene: 11. The CDR3 extends over 15 amino acids. Written as DNA, the CDR3 is TGTGCCAGTATGCCGACAGGGGTAGAGATTGAAAAACTGTTTTTT. Its protein is CASMPTGVEIEKLFF.

This rearrangement joins TRBV19 to TRBJ1-5; 7 positions agree with TRBD1. V lost 7 bases, J lost 4 bases, and 10 bases stayed unmatched. This CDR3 is built from 15 residues. Per the germline V gene, CDR1 is LNHDA and CDR2 is SQIVND (reference sequence). This CDR3 reads CASTPTRDSNQPQHF. DNA for the CDR3: TGTGCCAGTACTCCGACCAGGGACAGTAATCAGCCCCAGCATTTT.